The clone carrying this TCR beta chain was seen once. Method: immunoSEQ multiplex PCR; TCRdb's copy keeps in-frame clones and lacks some. The sample contains fewer than 300,000 clones, over 70% of which appear only once. The V gene lost 3 bases and the J gene lost 3 bases, with 5 bases spanning the gap. CDR1 and CDR2 from the germline V gene are SGHAT and FQNNGV. CDR3 size: 13 residues. The entry originates in a study of control samples from healthy donors and cancer patients. Sequencing was carried out using PBMCs. The sequence derives from an older woman with lung cancer. The V gene is TRBV11-2, the J gene TRBJ2-2; no reliable D call. CDR3 nucleotides: TGTGCCAGCAGCTTCTCTGACACCGGGGAGCTGTTTTTT. Protein sequence: CASSFSDTGELFF.